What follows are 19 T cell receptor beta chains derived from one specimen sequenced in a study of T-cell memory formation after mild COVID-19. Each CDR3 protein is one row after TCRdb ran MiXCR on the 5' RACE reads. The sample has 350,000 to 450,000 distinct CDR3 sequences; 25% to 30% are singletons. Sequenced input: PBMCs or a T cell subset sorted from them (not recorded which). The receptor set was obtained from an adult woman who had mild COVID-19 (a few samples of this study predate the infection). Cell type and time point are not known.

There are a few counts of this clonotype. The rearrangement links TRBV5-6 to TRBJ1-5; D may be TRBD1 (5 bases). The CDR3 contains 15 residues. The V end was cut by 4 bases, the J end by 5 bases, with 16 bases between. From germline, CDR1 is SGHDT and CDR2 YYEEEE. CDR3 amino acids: CASSPHGQGDQPQHF. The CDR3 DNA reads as TGTGCCAGCAGCCCCCACGGCCAGGGTGATCAGCCCCAGCATTTT. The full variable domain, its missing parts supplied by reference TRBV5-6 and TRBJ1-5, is DAGVTQSPTHLIKTRGQQVTLRCSPKSGHDTVSWYQQALGQGPQFIFQYYEEEERQRGNFPDRFSGHQFPNYSSELNVNALLLGDSALYLCASSPHGQGDQPQHFGDGTRLSIL.

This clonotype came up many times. DNA for the CDR3: TGTGCCAGCAGTGACCCGACAGGGACTGGAAACACCATATATTTT. It translates to CASSDPTGTGNTIYF. J is TRBJ1-3 and V is TRBV25-1, with TRBD1 matching over 7 bases. The V gene end was trimmed by 3 bases and the J gene end by 2 bases; junction bases not matched to a gene: 4. Looked up from germline, CDR1 is MGHDK and CDR2 is SYGVNS. The CDR3 extends over 15 amino acids.

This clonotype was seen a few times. The CDR3 bases are TGTGCCAGCAGTTCGGCGGGACTAGCGGGGGGGAAGTGGTTCTTC. Translating it yields CASSSAGLAGGKWFF. The rearrangement links TRBV12-3 or TRBV12-4 to TRBJ2-1; the match to TRBD2 covers 16 bases. With 4 bases clipped from V and 15 bases from J, the junction kept 9 bases outside the gene matches. The CDR3 spans 15 residues.

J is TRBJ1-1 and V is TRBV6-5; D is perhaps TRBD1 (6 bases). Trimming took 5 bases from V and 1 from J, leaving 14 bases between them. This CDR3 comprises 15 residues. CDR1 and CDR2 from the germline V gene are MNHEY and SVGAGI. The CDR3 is CASSNGGAGNTEAFF. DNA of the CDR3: TGTGCCAGCAGTAACGGGGGGGCGGGGAACACTGAAGCTTTCTTT.

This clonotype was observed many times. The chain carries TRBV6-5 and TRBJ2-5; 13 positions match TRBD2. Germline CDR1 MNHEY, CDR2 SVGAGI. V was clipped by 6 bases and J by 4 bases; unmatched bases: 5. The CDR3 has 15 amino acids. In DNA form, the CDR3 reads TGTGCCAGCAGACGGACTAGCGGGGGAGGAGAGACCCAGTACTTC. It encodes CASRRTSGGGETQYF.

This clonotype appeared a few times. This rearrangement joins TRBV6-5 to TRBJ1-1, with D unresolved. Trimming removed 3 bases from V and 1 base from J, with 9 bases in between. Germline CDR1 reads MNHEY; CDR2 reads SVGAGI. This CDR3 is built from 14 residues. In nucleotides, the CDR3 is TGTGCCAGCAGTTATTCAGGTGGGAACACTGAAGCTTTCTTT. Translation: CASSYSGGNTEAFF.

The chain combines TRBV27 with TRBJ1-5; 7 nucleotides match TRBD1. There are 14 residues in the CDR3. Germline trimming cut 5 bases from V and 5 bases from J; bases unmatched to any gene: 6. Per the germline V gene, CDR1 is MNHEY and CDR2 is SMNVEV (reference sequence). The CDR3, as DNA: TGTGCCAGCAGTCCTTCACAGGGGTATCAGCCCCAGCATTTT. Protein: CASSPSQGYQPQHF.

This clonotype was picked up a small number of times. In DNA form, the CDR3 reads TGCAGCGTTAAAGGGTCATCCCTTAGCGGCTACACCTTC. Its translation is CSVKGSSLSGYTF. This sequence joins TRBV29-1 and TRBJ1-2; no clear D. Germline lookup yields CDR1 SQVTM and CDR2 ANQGSEA. This CDR3 has 13 residues. The V and J ends lost 5 bases and 8 bases respectively, with 18 bases between them.

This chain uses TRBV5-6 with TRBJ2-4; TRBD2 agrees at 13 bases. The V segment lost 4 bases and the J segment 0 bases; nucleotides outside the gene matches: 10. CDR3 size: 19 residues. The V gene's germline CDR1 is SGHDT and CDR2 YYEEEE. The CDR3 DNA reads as TGTGCCAGCAGCCGAACTAGCGGGAGGGCATCTCTAGCCAAAAACATTCAGTACTTC. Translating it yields CASSRTSGRASLAKNIQYF.

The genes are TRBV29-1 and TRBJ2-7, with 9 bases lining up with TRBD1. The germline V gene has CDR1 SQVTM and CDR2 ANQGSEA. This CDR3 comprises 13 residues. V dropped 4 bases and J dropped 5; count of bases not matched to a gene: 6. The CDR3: CSVGEQGAHEQYF. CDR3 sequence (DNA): TGCAGCGTTGGGGAACAGGGGGCCCACGAGCAGTACTTC.

CDR3: CSYARGSYNEQFF. The CDR3 bases are TGCAGCTACGCCAGGGGCTCCTACAATGAGCAGTTCTTC. The gene calls are TRBV20-1 and TRBJ2-1, with D possibly TRBD1 on 6 matching bases. Germline CDR1 reads DFQATT; CDR2 reads SNEGSKA (reference sequence). This CDR3 comprises 13 residues.

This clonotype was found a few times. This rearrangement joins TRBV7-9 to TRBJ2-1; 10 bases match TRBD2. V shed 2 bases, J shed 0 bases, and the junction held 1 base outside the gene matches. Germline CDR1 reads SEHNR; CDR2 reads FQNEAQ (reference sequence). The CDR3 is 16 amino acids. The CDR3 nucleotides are TGTGCCAGCAGCTTATCTAGCGGGAGCTCCTACAATGAGCAGTTCTTC. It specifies CASSLSSGSSYNEQFF.

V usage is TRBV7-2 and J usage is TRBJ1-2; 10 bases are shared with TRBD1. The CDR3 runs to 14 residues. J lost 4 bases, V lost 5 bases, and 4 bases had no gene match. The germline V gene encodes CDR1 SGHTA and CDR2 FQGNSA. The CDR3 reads CASSARQGAYGYTF. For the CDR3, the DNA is TGTGCCAGCAGCGCACGACAGGGGGCCTATGGCTACACCTTC.

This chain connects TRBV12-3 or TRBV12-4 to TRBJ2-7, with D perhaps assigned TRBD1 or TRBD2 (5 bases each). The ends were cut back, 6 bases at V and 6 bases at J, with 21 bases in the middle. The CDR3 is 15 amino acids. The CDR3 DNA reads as TGTGCCAGCAGCTCTTCCGGGACCCTGGGGCTCGAGCAGTACTTC. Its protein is CASSSSGTLGLEQYF.

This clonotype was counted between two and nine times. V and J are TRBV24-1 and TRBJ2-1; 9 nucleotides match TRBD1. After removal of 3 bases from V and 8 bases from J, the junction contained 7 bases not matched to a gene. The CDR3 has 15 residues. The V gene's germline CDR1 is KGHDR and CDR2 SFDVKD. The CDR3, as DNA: TGTGCCACCAGTGATACCGGGACAGGGATCGATGAGCAGTTCTTC. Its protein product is CATSDTGTGIDEQFF.

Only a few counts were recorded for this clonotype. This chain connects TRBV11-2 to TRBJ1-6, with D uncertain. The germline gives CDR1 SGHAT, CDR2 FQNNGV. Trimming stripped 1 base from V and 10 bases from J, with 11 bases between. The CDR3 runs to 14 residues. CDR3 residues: CASSLGASGSPLHF. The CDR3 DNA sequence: TGTGCCAGCAGCTTAGGGGCTTCGGGATCACCCCTCCACTTT. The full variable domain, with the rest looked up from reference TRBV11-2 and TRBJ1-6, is EAGVAQSPRYKIIEKRQSVAFWCNPISGHATLYWYQQILGQGPKLLIQFQNNGVVDDSQLPKDRFSAERLKGVDSTLKIQPAKLEDSAVYLCASSLGASGSPLHFGNGTRLTVT.

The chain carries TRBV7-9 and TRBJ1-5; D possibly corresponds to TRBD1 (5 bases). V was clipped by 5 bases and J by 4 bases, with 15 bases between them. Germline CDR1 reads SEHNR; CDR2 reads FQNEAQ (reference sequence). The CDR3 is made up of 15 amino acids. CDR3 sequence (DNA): TGTGCCAGCAGCCGGGACGGAGGAATTAATCAGCCCCAGCATTTT. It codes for CASSRDGGINQPQHF.

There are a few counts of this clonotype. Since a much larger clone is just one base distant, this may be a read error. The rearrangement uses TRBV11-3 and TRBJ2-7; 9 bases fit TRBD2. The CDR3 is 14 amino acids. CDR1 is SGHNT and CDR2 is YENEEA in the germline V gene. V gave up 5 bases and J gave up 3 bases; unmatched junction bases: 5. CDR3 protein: CASSPSGGHYEQYF. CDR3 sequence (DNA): TGTGCCAGCAGCCCCAGCGGGGGGCACTACGAGCAGTACTTC.

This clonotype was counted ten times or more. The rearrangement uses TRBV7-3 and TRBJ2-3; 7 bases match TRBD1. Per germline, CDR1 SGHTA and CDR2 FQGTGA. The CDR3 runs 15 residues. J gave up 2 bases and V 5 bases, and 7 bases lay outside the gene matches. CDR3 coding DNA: TGTGCCAGCAGCCGAACGGGACAGAACACAGATACGCAGTATTTT. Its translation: CASSRTGQNTDTQYF.